Detailed here is one T cell receptor beta chain. The sample is drawn from a study of blood T cell repertoires in COVID-19. Looking at the study overall: Sample material is recorded as cDNA or gDNA derived from T cells, B-cell-depleted T cells, or PBMCs.

The CDR3 length is 16 residues. V was clipped by 1 base and J by 5 bases, with 17 bases between them. Germline CDR1 SGHTA, CDR2 FQGNSA. Here immunoSEQ multiplex PCR was the method, and the copy in TCRdb shows in-frame clones only, minus some. This sample has some 530,000 clones, with approximately 85% found just once. This TCR derives from a human donor in a cohort sampled during active COVID-19. The chain couples TRBV7-2 to TRBJ1-1; no clear D gene. Sequencing input: peripheral blood. CDR3 bases: TGTGCCAGCAGCTTAGACCCCGCTTCTAGAGGAACTGAAGCTTTCTTT. As protein: CASSLDPASRGTEAFF.